This T cell receptor (beta chain) originates from a study of blood T cell repertoires in COVID-19. Study in general: From the United States, Italy and Spain came samples of acute and convalescent COVID-19.

This CDR3 comprises 12 residues. CDR1 is SQVTM, CDR2 ANQGSEA, per germline. Trimming pared 4 bases from V and 7 bases from J, leaving 13 bases between. Sequencing used immunoSEQ multiplex PCR; TCRdb keeps in-frame clones, though not all of them. This sample has 70,000 to 100,000 clones, with more than 75% found just once. The source of this sequence is a woman of 80 years or more with active COVID-19. V and J are TRBV29-1 and TRBJ1-1, with a weak D call TRBD1 (6 bases). Sequences were obtained from peripheral blood. The CDR3, as DNA: TGCAGCGTTGGCAGGGGTAAAGTTGAAGCTTTCTTT. Its translation: CSVGRGKVEAFF.